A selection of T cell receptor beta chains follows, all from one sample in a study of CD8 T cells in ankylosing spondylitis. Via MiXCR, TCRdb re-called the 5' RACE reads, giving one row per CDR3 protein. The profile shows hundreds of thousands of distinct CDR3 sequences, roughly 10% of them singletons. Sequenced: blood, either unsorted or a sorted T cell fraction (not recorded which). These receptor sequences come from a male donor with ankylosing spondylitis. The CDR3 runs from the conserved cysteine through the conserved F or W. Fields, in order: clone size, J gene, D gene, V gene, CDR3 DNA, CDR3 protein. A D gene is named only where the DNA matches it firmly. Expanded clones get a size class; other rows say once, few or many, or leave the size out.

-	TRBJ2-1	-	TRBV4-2	TGTGCCAGCAGCCAATGGAATGAGCAGTTCTTC	CASSQWNEQFF
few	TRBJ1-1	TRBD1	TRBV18	TGTGCCAGCTCACCCACCCCGACAGGGGCCGGCACTGAAGCTTTCTTT	CASSPTPTGAGTEAFF
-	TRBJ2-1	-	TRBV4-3	TGCGCCAGCAGCCAAGCCCTACCTAGCACCTACAATGAGCAGTTCTTC	CASSQALPSTYNEQFF
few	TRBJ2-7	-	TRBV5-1	TGCGCCAGCGGCGGAGGAGCTGGACCCTACGAGCAGTACTTC	CASGGGAGPYEQYF
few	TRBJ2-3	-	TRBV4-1	TGCGCCAGCAGCCATATTGGCGGGACCGTCACAGATACGCAGTATTTT	CASSHIGGTVTDTQYF
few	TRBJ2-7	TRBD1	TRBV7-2	TGTGCCAGCAGCTTAGGAGGGACAGCCGGGCAGTACTTC	CASSLGGTAGQYF
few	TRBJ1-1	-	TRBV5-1	TGCGCCAGCAGTCGACAAGGGTGGGACACTGAAGCTTTCTTT	CASSRQGWDTEAFF
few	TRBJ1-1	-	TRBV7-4	TGTGCCAGCAGCCCCCCTCGTCAGGCGGCTTTCTTT	CASSPPRQAAFF
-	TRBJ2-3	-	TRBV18	TGTGCCAGCTCACCAATAAACGGGCAAGATACGCAGTATTTT	CASSPINGQDTQYF
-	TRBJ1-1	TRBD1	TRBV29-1	TGCAGCGCTGGGGGGGACAGGGGGGTGAACACTGAAGCTTTCTTT	CSAGGDRGVNTEAFF
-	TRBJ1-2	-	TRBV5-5	TGTGCCAGCAGCTTGGGAGGCCGAGGGGCCTATGGCTACACCTTC	CASSLGGRGAYGYTF
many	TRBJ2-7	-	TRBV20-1	TGCAGTGCTAGAGGTCGTGGATTACACCTCTACGAGCAGTACTTC	CSARGRGLHLYEQYF
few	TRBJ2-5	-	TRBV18	TGTGCCAGCTCACTGACTAGTTCCGAAGAGACCCAGTACTTC	CASSLTSSEETQYF
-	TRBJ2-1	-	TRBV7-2	TGTGCCAGCTCGAGGGGGAACAATGAGCAGTTCTTC	CASSRGNNEQFF
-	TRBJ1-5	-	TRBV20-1	TGCAGTGCTAGACCTTTCGCCGGGGCCCCGGGAGATCAGCCCCAGCATTTT	CSARPFAGAPGDQPQHF
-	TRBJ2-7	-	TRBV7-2	TGTGCCAGCAGCTTATTTGGCCCCTACGAGCAGTACTTC	CASSLFGPYEQYF
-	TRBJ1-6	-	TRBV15	TGTGCCACCAGCAGAGATGCAGGGACTAATTCACCCCTCCACTTT	CATSRDAGTNSPLHF
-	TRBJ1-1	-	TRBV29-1	TGCAGTTCAGGGCAACGAGACACTGAAGCTTTCTTT	CSSGQRDTEAFF
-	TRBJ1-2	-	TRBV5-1	TGCGCCAGCAGCTTGATCGAACACTATGGCTACACCTTC	CASSLIEHYGYTF
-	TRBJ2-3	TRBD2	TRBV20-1	TGCAGTGCTAGAGATGGTGGGACTAGCGGTGATACGCAGTATTTT	CSARDGGTSGDTQYF
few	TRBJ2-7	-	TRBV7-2	TGTGCCAGCAGCTTAGGCCCAGAGTTCTACGAGCAGTACTTC	CASSLGPEFYEQYF
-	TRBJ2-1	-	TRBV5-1	TGCGCCAGCAGCTTGATCTTCGGCCACAATGAGCAGTTCTTC	CASSLIFGHNEQFF
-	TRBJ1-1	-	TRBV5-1	TGCGCCAGCAGCTTGTTCACAGAGGCTGAAGCTTTCTTT	CASSLFTEAEAFF
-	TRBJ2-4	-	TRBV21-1	TGTGCCAGCAGCAACTCCCTAAGGGAGGCCAAAAACATTCAGTACTTC	CASSNSLREAKNIQYF
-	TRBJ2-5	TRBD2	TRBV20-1	TGCAGTGCTAGAGATCAAATGCGGGGGGTCCTTCAAGAGACCCAGTACTTC	CSARDQMRGVLQETQYF
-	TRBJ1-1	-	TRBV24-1	TGTGCCACCAGACAGGGTAGCGCCACTGAAGCTTTCTTT	CATRQGSATEAFF
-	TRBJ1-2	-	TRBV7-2	TGTGCCAGCAGCTTAAACAGGGGCTACACCTTC	CASSLNRGYTF
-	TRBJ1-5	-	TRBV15	TGTGCCACCAGCAGAGATTTGGGGAGGTCCCAGCATTTT	CATSRDLGRSQHF
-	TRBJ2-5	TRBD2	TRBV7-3	TGTGCCAGCAGCTTAGTCCCGGGAGGCGGGGAGACCCAGTACTTC	CASSLVPGGGETQYF
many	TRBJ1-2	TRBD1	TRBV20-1	TGCAGTGCCTCCAGGGGGGAGGATGGCTACACCTTC	CSASRGEDGYTF
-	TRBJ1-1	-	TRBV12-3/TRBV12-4	TGTGCCAGCAGTTGGGCTGAGGGGGGTGAAGCTTTCTTT	CASSWAEGGEAFF
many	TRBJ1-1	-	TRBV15	TGTGCCACCAGCAGAGTCGGCGGTGGTGAAGCTTTCTTT	CATSRVGGGEAFF
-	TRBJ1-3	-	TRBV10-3	TGTGCCATCAGTAGTCGGGGGCTTGGAAACACCATATATTTT	CAISSRGLGNTIYF
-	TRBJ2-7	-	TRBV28	TGTGCCAGCAGTTTTCTCCGCTCTACTGGGCAGTACTTC	CASSFLRSTGQYF
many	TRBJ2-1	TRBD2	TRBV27	TGTGCCAGCAGTTTTCTAGCGGGGACCTACAATGAGCAGTTCTTC	CASSFLAGTYNEQFF
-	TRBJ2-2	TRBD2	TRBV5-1	TGCGCCAGCAAGAATAGCGGGGAAGTCGGGGAGCTGTTTTTT	CASKNSGEVGELFF
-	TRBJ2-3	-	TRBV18	TGTGCCAGCTCACCCCCAATACGCACAGATACGCAGTATTTT	CASSPPIRTDTQYF
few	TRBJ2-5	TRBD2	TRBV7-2	TGTGCCAGCAGCCCCGGAGGGAGAGCGGGAGATTCGGAGACCCAGTACTTC	CASSPGGRAGDSETQYF
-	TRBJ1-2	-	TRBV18	TGTGCCAGCTCACCCCAGGGAAGAGCTAACTATGGCTACACCTTC	CASSPQGRANYGYTF
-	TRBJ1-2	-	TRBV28	TGTGCCAACGGAGGGGGGAACTATGGCTACACCTTC	CANGGGNYGYTF
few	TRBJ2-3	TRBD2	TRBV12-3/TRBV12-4	TGTGCCAGCAGTTTATTGTCGAGGACTAGCGGAAACACAGATACGCAGTATTTT	CASSLLSRTSGNTDTQYF
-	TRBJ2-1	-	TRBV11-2	TGTGCCAGCAGCTTATTTAGCGGTCGCAACAATGAGCAGTTCTTC	CASSLFSGRNNEQFF
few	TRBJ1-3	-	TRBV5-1	TGCGCCAGCAGCTTGGCGATAACCACCAGCCCAAAGGACAACACCATATATTTT	CASSLAITTSPKDNTIYF
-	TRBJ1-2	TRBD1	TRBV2	TGTGCCAGCAGTGAAGCTCCGGGACAGGAGGTCTATGGCTACACCTTC	CASSEAPGQEVYGYTF
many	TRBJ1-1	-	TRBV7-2	TGTGCCAGCAGCTCCCAGGGCCTTCAGAACACTGAAGCTTTCTTT	CASSSQGLQNTEAFF
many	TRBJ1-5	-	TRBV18	TGTGCCAGCAGCCCCCAGTCTAATCAGCCCCAGCATTTT	CASSPQSNQPQHF
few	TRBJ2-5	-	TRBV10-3	TGTGCCATCAGTGGGGGAGGTCCGGGGGAGACCCAGTACTTC	CAISGGGPGETQYF
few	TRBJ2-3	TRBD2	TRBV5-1	TGCGCCAGCAGCAGTCGTTCGGCGGGGGGCACAGATACGCAGTATTTT	CASSSRSAGGTDTQYF
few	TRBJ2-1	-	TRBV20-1	TGCAGTGCTAACCCAACGGGATCCTACAATGAGCAGTTCTTC	CSANPTGSYNEQFF
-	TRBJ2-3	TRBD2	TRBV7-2	TGTGCCAGCAGCTTATTCGGGAGGCCCCCAGATACGCAGTATTTT	CASSLFGRPPDTQYF
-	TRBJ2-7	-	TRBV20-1	TGCAGTGCTAGAAACAGCGGATACTTAACCTACGAGCAGTACTTC	CSARNSGYLTYEQYF
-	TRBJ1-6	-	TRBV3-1	TGTGCCAGCAGCCAAGGACCTAATTCACCCCTCCACTTT	CASSQGPNSPLHF
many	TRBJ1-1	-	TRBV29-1	TGCAGCGCCGCCGGGGGGAACACTGAAGCTTTCTTT	CSAAGGNTEAFF
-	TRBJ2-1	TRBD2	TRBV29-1	TGCAGCGTTCCTTTGCAGCGGGAGAAAACCTACAATGAGCAGTTCTTC	CSVPLQREKTYNEQFF
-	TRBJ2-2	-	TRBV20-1	TGCAGTGCTATTCCCCGGTCCACCGGGGAGCTGTTTTTT	CSAIPRSTGELFF
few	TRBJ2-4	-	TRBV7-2	TGTGCCAGCAGCGCGAGGAGGGGTGGGCCAACCAAAAACATTCAGTACTTC	CASSARRGGPTKNIQYF
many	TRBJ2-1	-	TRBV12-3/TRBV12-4	TGTGCCAGCAGTGCCATGGGACTCGCCTTCAATGAGCAGTTCTTC	CASSAMGLAFNEQFF